This TCR beta chain comes out of a study of T cell therapy after organ transplantation. Whole-study context: Therapy products were autologous CMV-specific T cells, peptide-expanded for roughly two weeks.

Time point meaning: 4-8 weeks after completion of therapy. Comment on this clone: Its antigen is currently unknown.

V dropped 0 bases and J dropped 9 bases, with 14 bases sitting between them. Germline V gene data show CDR1 as SGHNT and CDR2 as YENEEA. The CDR3 length is 15 residues. Measured with immunoSEQ multiplex PCR; TCRdb has only the in-frame clones, and not every one. In the table there are approximately 20,000 clones, 65% to 85% of which are singletons. This TCR came from a human patient who had received a solid organ transplant and had CMV disease. Some T cells here may be from the graft donor. This sample comprised CD8+ T cells from blood, obtained after autologous CMV-specific T cell therapy. This chain joins TRBV11-3 and TRBJ2-2, with D uncertain. The CDR3 DNA is TGTGCCAGCAGCTTAGATACGGTCGGCCACCGGGAGCTGTTTTTT. Translation gives CASSLDTVGHRELFF. The full variable domain, with the rest looked up from reference TRBV11-3 and TRBJ2-2, is EAGVVQSPRYKIIEKKQPVAFWCNPISGHNTLYWYLQNLGQGPELLIRYENEEAVDDSQLPKDRFSAERLKGVDSTLKIQPAELGDSAVYLCASSLDTVGHRELFFGEGSRLTVL.